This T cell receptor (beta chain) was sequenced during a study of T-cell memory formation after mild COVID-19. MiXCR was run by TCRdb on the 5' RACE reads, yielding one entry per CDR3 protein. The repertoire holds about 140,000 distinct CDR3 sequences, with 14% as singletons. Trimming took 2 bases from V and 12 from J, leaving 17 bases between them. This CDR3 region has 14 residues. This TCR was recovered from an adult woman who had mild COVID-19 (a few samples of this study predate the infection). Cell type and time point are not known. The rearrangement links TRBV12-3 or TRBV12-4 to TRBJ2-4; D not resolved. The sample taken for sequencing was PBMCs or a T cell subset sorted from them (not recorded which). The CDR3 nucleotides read TGTGCCAGCAGTTTAAACACCGGAAGGGCGGCTCAGTACTTC. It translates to CASSLNTGRAAQYF.